The 19 T cell receptor beta chains listed next were all sequenced from one sample in a study of monozygotic twins with inflammatory bowel disease. For each CDR3 protein, TCRdb gives one entry from its re-call of the 5' RACE reads, without DNA. The sample table sets out over 150,000 distinct CDR3 sequences. Material: blood. Source of these receptors: a human donor with ulcerative colitis or Crohn's disease, or a healthy co-twin of an affected twin (not recorded which).

This chain joins TRBV9 and TRBJ2-1; TCRdb gives TRBD1 as the D gene, but with no DNA this cannot be confirmed. Germline loops: CDR1 SGDLS, CDR2 YYNGEE. This CDR3 contains 15 residues. The CDR3 sequence: CASSILMGGVNEQFF.

The CDR3 sequence is CATSDLGSGTDTQYF. The J gene is TRBJ2-3, the V gene TRBV24-1; the TRBD2 assignment by TCRdb is unverifiable without DNA. The V gene's germline CDR1 is KGHDR and CDR2 SFDVKD. The CDR3 runs 15 residues.

The chain links TRBV24-1 to TRBJ1-1; TCRdb's D gene call, TRBD1, goes unchecked for lack of DNA. The CDR3 is 14 amino acids. The germline V gene has CDR1 KGHDR and CDR2 SFDVKD. The CDR3 loop reads CATSDSRDRAGAFF.

The chain is built from TRBV15 and TRBJ2-1; there is no DNA to check the TCRdb D call of TRBD2. This CDR3 is built from 17 residues. Germline values: CDR1 LNHNV, CDR2 YYDKDF (reference sequence). CDR3 amino acids: CATSRGLAPSTYNEQFF.

Here the CDR3 reads CATSESDRNQETQYF. The chain recombines TRBV24-1 with TRBJ2-5; absent DNA, TCRdb's TRBD1 call cannot be checked. The CDR3 contains 15 residues. Germline values: CDR1 KGHDR, CDR2 SFDVKD.

The chain links TRBV7-9 to TRBJ1-1; there is no DNA to check the TCRdb D call of TRBD1. The CDR3 has 15 amino acids. Germline V gives CDR1 SEHNR, CDR2 FQNEAQ (reference sequence). CDR3 amino acids: CASSRNRDRGPEAFF.

This chain links TRBV18 with TRBJ1-1. The CDR3 extends over 13 amino acids. CDR1 KGHSH and CDR2 LQKENI come from the germline V gene. The CDR3 here is CASSRQEGTEAFF.

This chain links TRBV5-8 with TRBJ1-6. CDR3 size: 15 residues. CDR1 SGHTS and CDR2 YDEGEE come from the germline V gene. The chain's CDR3 is CASSLGSVGDSPLHF.

The rearrangement uses TRBV6-2 or TRBV6-3 and TRBJ2-7; TCRdb's assignment of TRBD1 cannot be checked, as there is no DNA. Germline V gives CDR1 MNHEY, CDR2 SVGEGT. The CDR3 contains 13 residues. The CDR3 sequence is CASSYGKGVEQYF.

The chain has TRBV4-1 and TRBJ2-3; TCRdb reports TRBD2, a call that lacks DNA to check it against. CDR3 length equals 19 residues. CDR1 and CDR2 (germline): MGHRA, YSYEKL. The chain's CDR3 is CASSQDLDYGTSVADTQYF.

This chain links TRBV20-1 with TRBJ1-5; the TCRdb D gene call, TRBD1, has no DNA to confirm it. Germline-derived CDR1 and CDR2 are DFQATT and SNEGSKA (reference sequence). The length of the CDR3 is 13 residues. This CDR3 reads CSPWAGGNQPQHF.

This CDR3 reads CASSLALDRTTEAFF. The V gene is TRBV5-1, the J gene TRBJ1-1. This CDR3 is built from 15 residues. Germline loops: CDR1 SGHRS, CDR2 YFSETQ.

This chain joins TRBV7-3 and TRBJ2-3; TCRdb reports TRBD2, a call that lacks DNA to check it against. CDR1 is SGHTA, CDR2 FQGTGA, per germline. The CDR3 sequence is 16 residues long. CDR3 region: CASSLNLAAPRGTQYF.

The V gene is TRBV7-2, the J gene TRBJ1-1; TCRdb proposes TRBD1, but this gene call is untestable without DNA. Germline V gene lookup returns CDR1 SGHTA and CDR2 FQGNSA. CDR3 length: 14 residues. The CDR3 is CASSFGQVNTEAFF.

The chain uses TRBV28 and TRBJ2-1; lacking DNA, the TRBD2 call made by TCRdb goes unchecked. The CDR3 totals 19 residues. CDR1 MDHEN and CDR2 SYDVKM come from the germline V gene. The CDR3 region is CASSPSGLRPESSDNEQFF.

The V call is TRBV9, the J call TRBJ2-5; TCRdb's D gene call, TRBD2, goes unchecked for lack of DNA. This CDR3 spans 13 amino acids. The germline V gene has CDR1 SGDLS and CDR2 YYNGEE. CDR3 amino acids: CASGGGYQETQYF. Complete variable domain (other parts from reference TRBV9 and TRBJ2-5): DSGVTQTPKHLITATGQRVTLRCSPRSGDLSVYWYQQSLDQGLQFLIQYYNGEERAKGNILERFSAQQFPDLHSELNLSSLELGDSALYFCASGGGYQETQYFGPGTRLLVL.

The chain links TRBV7-2 to TRBJ2-7; TCRdb's D call of TRBD1 is untestable without DNA. Looked up from germline, CDR1 is SGHTA and CDR2 is FQGNSA. The CDR3 is 14 residues long. CDR3 loop: CASSFAGGPYEQYF. The entire variable domain, with the rest obtained from reference TRBV7-2 and TRBJ2-7, is as follows: GAGVSQSPSNKVTEKGKDVELRCDPISGHTALYWYRQSLGQGLEFLIYFQGNSAPDKSGLPSDRFSAERTGGSVSTLTIQRTQQEDSAVYLCASSFAGGPYEQYFGPGTRLTVT.

V and J are TRBV12-3 or TRBV12-4 and TRBJ2-7; lacking DNA, the TRBD2 call made by TCRdb goes unchecked. This CDR3 contains 16 residues. This CDR3 is CASSLRGTSGTYEQYF.

The chain recombines TRBV9 with TRBJ2-3; checking the TCRdb D call of TRBD2 is not possible without DNA. The CDR3 length is 18 residues. Germline CDR1 and CDR2: SGDLS and YYNGEE. The chain's CDR3 is CASSAGLAGGPSTDTQYF.